One sample yielded the 25 T cell receptor beta chains listed below, sequenced in a study of blood T cell repertoires in COVID-19. This table comes from immunoSEQ multiplex PCR, and its TCRdb copy is limited to in-frame clones, with some not included. Of approximately 110,000 clones listed, about 81% are singletons. The sample taken for sequencing was peripheral blood. Receptors originate from a man between 65 and 85 years old with acute or convalescent COVID-19.

The rearrangement uses TRBV6-5 and TRBJ2-3; a possible D gene is TRBD2 (6 bases). The CDR3 extends over 14 amino acids. Per the germline V gene, CDR1 is MNHEY and CDR2 is SVGAGI. The CDR3 sequence: CLSRAGPTTDTQYF. CDR3 nucleotide sequence: TGTCTTAGCAGGGCGGGGCCTACCACAGATACGCAGTATTTT.

This chain uses TRBV29-1 with TRBJ1-5, with a possible D match to TRBD1 (5 bases). The CDR3 extends over 13 amino acids. The V and J ends lost 4 bases and 3 bases respectively, with 10 bases between them. CDR1 and CDR2 (germline): SQVTM, ANQGSEA. CDR3 DNA sequence: TGCAGCGTTGGGGGGGGGAACAATCAGCCCCAGCATTTT. Its protein is CSVGGGNNQPQHF.

Here the CDR3 DNA reads TGTGCCAGCAGTTTACCGCCGGGCAATCAGCCCCAGCATTTT. As protein: CASSLPPGNQPQHF. The chain combines TRBV6-5 with TRBJ1-5; D gene ambiguous. The CDR3 runs 14 residues. Between the trimmed V and J ends, which lost 4 bases and 2 bases, there was a span of 9 bases. CDR1 is MNHEY and CDR2 is SVGAGI in the germline V gene.

This clone came up a few times. The V gene is TRBV20-1, the J gene TRBJ2-5, with D hard to call. Germline V gives CDR1 DFQATT, CDR2 SNEGSKA (reference sequence). The CDR3 is 11 residues long. V shed 5 bases and J shed 5 bases, with 9 bases lying between them. The CDR3: CSAPLGETQYF. CDR3 DNA sequence: TGCAGTGCTCCCTTGGGCGAGACCCAGTACTTC.

The chain joins TRBV5-1 to TRBJ2-7, with a possible D match to TRBD1 (6 bases). The V end was cut by 4 bases, the J end by 7 bases, with 18 bases between. The CDR3 covers 14 residues. Germline V gives CDR1 SGHRS, CDR2 YFSETQ. The CDR3 region has the DNA TGCGCCAGCAGCCCACAGGGACCCCCGGGGGAGCAGTACTTC. Its protein is CASSPQGPPGEQYF.

This clone was found once. The chain is built from TRBV5-4 and TRBJ1-1, with D unclear. The CDR3 is made up of 12 amino acids. Germline CDR1 reads SGHNT; CDR2 reads YYREEE (reference sequence). Trimming took 2 bases from V and 8 from J, leaving 10 bases between them. Written as DNA, the CDR3 is TGTGCCAGCAGCTTCGGCGGGCTAGAAGCTTTCTTT. It is translated as CASSFGGLEAFF.

V gene TRBV12-3 or TRBV12-4 combines with J gene TRBJ2-7, with TRBD1 as a possible D gene (6 bases). Trimming removed 5 bases at V and 1 base at J, with 9 bases between. This CDR3 is built from 13 residues. In DNA form, the CDR3 reads TGTGCCAGCAGTCGGGACATATCCTACGAGCAGTACTTC. Translation gives CASSRDISYEQYF.

This sequence joins TRBV24-1 and TRBJ1-1; 8 bases map to TRBD1. CDR3 length: 15 residues. Germline values: CDR1 KGHDR, CDR2 SFDVKD. V shed 7 bases and J 7 bases; nucleotides not matched to a gene: 13. CDR3 coding DNA: TGTGCCACCAGCTGTATCGGACAGGGTTGTAATGAAGCTTTCTTT. Its protein product is CATSCIGQGCNEAFF.

The chain joins TRBV5-4 to TRBJ2-7, with D possibly TRBD1 on 5 matching bases. CDR1 is SGHNT and CDR2 is YYREEE in the germline V gene (reference sequence). This CDR3 is built from 13 residues. Trimming took off 2 bases at V and 4 bases at J, with 10 bases between the two ends. Here the CDR3 reads CASSLASGYEQYF. The CDR3, as DNA: TGTGCCAGCAGCTTAGCCTCAGGGTACGAGCAGTACTTC.

The chain has TRBV6-5 and TRBJ1-1; D is undetermined. From germline, CDR1 is MNHEY and CDR2 SVGAGI. The germline V and J ends were trimmed by 8 bases and 0 bases, with 13 bases remaining between them. The length of the CDR3 is 14 residues. The CDR3 loop is CASRPGFMNTEAFF. Written as DNA, the CDR3 is TGTGCCAGCCGGCCGGGTTTCATGAACACTGAAGCTTTCTTT.

V usage is TRBV19 and J usage is TRBJ1-2, with D perhaps matching TRBD1 (6 bases). The V end lost 7 bases, the J end lost 7 bases, and 25 bases lay between the germline ends. Germline V CDR1 and CDR2: LNHDA, SQIVND (reference sequence). The CDR3 is 16 residues long. The CDR3 nucleotides are TGTGCCAGTAATGGGGGCTTGGGGCAGGGGATACGTGGCTACACCTTC. Amino acids: CASNGGLGQGIRGYTF.

V and J are TRBV7-2 and TRBJ1-2; perhaps TRBD1 as D (5 bases). The germline V gene has CDR1 SGHTA and CDR2 FQGNSA. The CDR3 runs 13 residues. Between the trimmed V and J ends, which lost 3 bases and 6 bases, there was a span of 11 bases. CDR3 in DNA: TGTGCCAGCAGCTTGCAGGGCCGGAATGGCTACACCTTC. Residues: CASSLQGRNGYTF. Combining the CDR3 with reference TRBV7-2 and TRBJ1-2 gives the whole variable domain GAGVSQSPSNKVTEKGKDVELRCDPISGHTALYWYRQSLGQGLEFLIYFQGNSAPDKSGLPSDRFSAERTGGSVSTLTIQRTQQEDSAVYLCASSLQGRNGYTFGSGTRLTVV.

This clone was seen a single time. This chain links TRBV6-5 with TRBJ1-2, with D possibly being TRBD1 (6 bases). Between the trimmed V and J ends, which lost 6 bases and 8 bases, there was a span of 19 bases. CDR1 is MNHEY, CDR2 SVGAGI, per germline. The CDR3 covers 14 residues. The CDR3 loop is CASSPPGGGEGYTF. The CDR3 DNA reads TGTGCCAGCAGCCCCCCGGGGGGGGGCGAAGGCTACACCTTC.

The chain is built from TRBV11-2 and TRBJ2-3; D may be TRBD2 (6 bases). Trimming removed 5 bases at V and 0 bases at J, with 15 bases between. This CDR3 has 16 residues. The germline gives CDR1 SGHAT, CDR2 FQNNGV. As DNA, the CDR3 is TGTGCCAGCAGCGTTCGCAATAGCGGTAGCACAGATACGCAGTATTTT. It is translated as CASSVRNSGSTDTQYF.

The chain combines TRBV19 with TRBJ1-5; the D gene is possibly TRBD1 (5 bases). CDR3 length equals 13 residues. The ends were cut back, 5 bases at V and 7 bases at J, with 12 bases in the middle. Germline CDR1 reads LNHDA; CDR2 reads SQIVND (reference sequence). CDR3 DNA: TGTGCCAGTAGTTCCAGGGTCTCCCAGCCCCAGCATTTT. As protein: CASSSRVSQPQHF.

Here the CDR3 reads CASSVNLGRTYEQYF. The CDR3 DNA is TGTGCCAGCAGCGTTAATTTGGGGCGGACCTACGAGCAGTACTTC. V is TRBV9 and J is TRBJ2-7; D possibly corresponds to TRBD1 (5 bases). Germline CDR1 is SGDLS and CDR2 is YYNGEE. With 2 bases removed from V and 2 bases from J, the gap between germline ends came to 14 bases. The CDR3 sequence is 15 residues long.

This clone was counted a single time. The chain links TRBV30 to TRBJ2-2; D might be TRBD2 (5 bases). CDR3 length: 13 residues. Trimming removed 3 bases from V and 5 bases from J, with 10 bases in between. Germline CDR1 GTSNPN, CDR2 SVGIG (reference sequence). The CDR3 nucleotides read TGTGCCTGGAGGCGGACGGGGACCGGGGAGCTGTTTTTT. Translating gives CAWRRTGTGELFF.

V is TRBV2 and J is TRBJ2-3; D is unclear. The CDR3 runs to 11 residues. V lost 7 bases, J lost 4 bases, and 6 bases lay in between. Germline values: CDR1 SNHLY, CDR2 FYNNEI. The CDR3 DNA reads TGTGCCAGCACTCAGGCAGATACGCAGTATTTT. Its protein product is CASTQADTQYF. Supplemented by reference TRBV2 and TRBJ2-3, the full variable domain reads EPEVTQTPSHQVTQMGQEVILRCVPISNHLYFYWYRQILGQKVEFLVSFYNNEISEKSEIFDDQFSVERPDGSNFTLKIRSTKLEDSAMYFCASTQADTQYFGPGTRLTVL.

V and J are TRBV19 and TRBJ1-1; D ambiguous. The CDR3 consists of 14 residues. V lost 7 bases and J lost 7, with 19 bases in between. Per the germline V gene, CDR1 is LNHDA and CDR2 is SQIVND (reference sequence). CDR3 sequence (DNA): TGTGCCAGTAAGAGACACGGCCCCGTTGTTGAAGCTTTCTTT. Translating it yields CASKRHGPVVEAFF.

This chain connects TRBV19 to TRBJ2-6; D not resolved. The germline V gene has CDR1 LNHDA and CDR2 SQIVND (reference sequence). The CDR3 is 15 residues long. Trimming took off 3 bases at V and 2 bases at J, with 8 bases between the two ends. For the CDR3, the DNA is TGTGCCAGTAGTATCGGGTTCCCTGGGGCCAACGTCCTGACTTTC. Its protein is CASSIGFPGANVLTF.

The chain uses TRBV10-3 and TRBJ2-1; TRBD2 is a possible D gene (6 bases). The V gene's germline CDR1 is ENHRY and CDR2 SYGVKD. With 3 bases removed from V and 0 bases from J, the gap between germline ends came to 9 bases. The CDR3 extends over 15 amino acids. The CDR3, as DNA: TGTGCCATCAGTGATAGGAGGGGCTCCTACAATGAGCAGTTCTTC. It yields the protein CAISDRRGSYNEQFF.

The V and J genes are TRBV11-3 and TRBJ1-1, with D unresolved. Trimming removed 1 base at V and 4 bases at J, with 10 bases between. Germline loops: CDR1 SGHNT, CDR2 YENEEA. CDR3 length equals 14 residues. The CDR3 DNA reads as TGTGCCAGCAGCTTAGGATCGGGTACCACTGAAGCTTTCTTT. This sequence encodes CASSLGSGTTEAFF.

The rearrangement links TRBV30 to TRBJ2-7; TRBD2 aligns across 7 bases. Germline V gene sequence: CDR1 GTSNPN, CDR2 SVGIG (reference sequence). This CDR3 is 12 amino acids long. Unmatched junction bases numbered 5, after V lost 8 bases and J lost 1 base. CDR3 coding DNA: TGTGCCGGGACTACTCGATCCTACGAGCAGTACTTC. This sequence encodes CAGTTRSYEQYF. The full variable domain, with the rest looked up from reference TRBV30 and TRBJ2-7, is SQTIHQWPATLVQPVGSPLSLECTVEGTSNPNLYWYRQAAGRGLQLLFYSVGIGQISSEVPQNLSASRPQDRQFILSSKKLLLSDSGFYLCAGTTRSYEQYFGPGTRLTVT.

The rearrangement links TRBV9 to TRBJ2-3; 9 nucleotides align to TRBD1. The CDR3 loop spans 15 amino acids. The germline CDR1 and CDR2 sequences are SGDLS and YYNGEE. V was pared by 0 bases and J by 3 bases, with 2 bases of the junction left unmatched. This CDR3 is CASSVGTGVTDTQYF. CDR3 DNA: TGTGCCAGCAGCGTAGGGACAGGGGTTACAGATACGCAGTATTTT.

The chain carries TRBV24-1 and TRBJ1-5, with D perhaps matching TRBD1 (5 bases). V lost 3 bases and J 9 bases, leaving 11 bases between the germline ends. CDR3 size: 13 residues. The V gene's germline CDR1 is KGHDR and CDR2 SFDVKD. The DNA for the CDR3 is TGTGCCACCAGTGATCCGCCGGGGGGGCCCCAGCATTTT. Translation gives CATSDPPGGPQHF.